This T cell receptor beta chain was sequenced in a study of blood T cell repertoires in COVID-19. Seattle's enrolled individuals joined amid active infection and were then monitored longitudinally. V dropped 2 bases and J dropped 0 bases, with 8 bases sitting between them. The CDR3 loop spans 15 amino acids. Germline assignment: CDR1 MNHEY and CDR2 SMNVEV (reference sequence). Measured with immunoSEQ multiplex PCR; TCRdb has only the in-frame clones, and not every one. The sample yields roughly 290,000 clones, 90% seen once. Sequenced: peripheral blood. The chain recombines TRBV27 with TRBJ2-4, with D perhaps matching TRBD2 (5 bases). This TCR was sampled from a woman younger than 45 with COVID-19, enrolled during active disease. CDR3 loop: CASSLGGVAKNIQYF. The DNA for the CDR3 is TGTGCCAGCAGTTTAGGAGGAGTAGCCAAAAACATTCAGTACTTC.